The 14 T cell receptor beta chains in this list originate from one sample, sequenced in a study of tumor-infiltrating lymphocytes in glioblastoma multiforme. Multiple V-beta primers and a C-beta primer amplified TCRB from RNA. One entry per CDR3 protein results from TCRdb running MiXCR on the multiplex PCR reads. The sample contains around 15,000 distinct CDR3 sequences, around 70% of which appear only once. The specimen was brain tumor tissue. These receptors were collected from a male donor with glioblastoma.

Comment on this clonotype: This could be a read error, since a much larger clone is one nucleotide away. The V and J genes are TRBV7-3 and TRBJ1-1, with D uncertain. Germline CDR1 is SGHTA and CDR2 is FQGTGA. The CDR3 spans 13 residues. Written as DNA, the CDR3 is TGTGCCAGAAGCTCCGCCGGGGATAGTGAAGCTTTCTTT. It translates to CARSSAGDSEAFF.

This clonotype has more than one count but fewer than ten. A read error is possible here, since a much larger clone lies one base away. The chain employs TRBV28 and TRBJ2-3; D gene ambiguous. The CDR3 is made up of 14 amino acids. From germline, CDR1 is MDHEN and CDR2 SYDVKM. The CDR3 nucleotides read TGTGCCAGCACCACCCAGACACTCCCAAATACGCAGTGTTTT. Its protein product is CASTTQTLPNTQCF.

Here the CDR3 DNA reads TGTGCCAGCAGTCGGGTAGCGAACACCGGGGAGCTGTTTTTT. Amino acids: CASSRVANTGELFF. The rearrangement links TRBV6-1 to TRBJ2-2; no firm D call. From germline, CDR1 is MNHNS and CDR2 SASEGT. There are 14 residues in the CDR3. V was clipped by 5 bases and J by 0 bases, with 7 bases between them.

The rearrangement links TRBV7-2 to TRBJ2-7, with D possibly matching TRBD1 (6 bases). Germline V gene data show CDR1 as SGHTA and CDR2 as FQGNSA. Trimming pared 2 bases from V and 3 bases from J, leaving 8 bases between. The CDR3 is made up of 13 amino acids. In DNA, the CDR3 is TGTGCCAGCAGCTTATGGACAGACTACGAGCAGTACTTC. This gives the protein CASSLWTDYEQYF.

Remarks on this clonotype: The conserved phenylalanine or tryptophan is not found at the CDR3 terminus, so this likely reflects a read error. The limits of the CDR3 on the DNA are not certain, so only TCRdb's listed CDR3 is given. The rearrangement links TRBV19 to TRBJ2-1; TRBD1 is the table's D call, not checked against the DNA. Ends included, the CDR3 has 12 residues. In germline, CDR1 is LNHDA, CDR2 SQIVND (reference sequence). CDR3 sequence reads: CASSDNRGEPFS.

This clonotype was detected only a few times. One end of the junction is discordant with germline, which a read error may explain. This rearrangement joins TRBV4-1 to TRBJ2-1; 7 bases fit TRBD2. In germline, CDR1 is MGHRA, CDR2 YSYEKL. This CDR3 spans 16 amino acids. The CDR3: CTSNHPSAGAHNEQFF. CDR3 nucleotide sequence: TGCACCAGCAACCACCCCTCGGCGGGAGCCCATAATGAGCAGTTCTTC.

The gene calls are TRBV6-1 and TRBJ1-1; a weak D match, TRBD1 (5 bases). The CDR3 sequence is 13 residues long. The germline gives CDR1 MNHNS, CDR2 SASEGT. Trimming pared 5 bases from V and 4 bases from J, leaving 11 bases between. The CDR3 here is CASSYRGFTEAFF. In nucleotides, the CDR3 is TGTGCCAGCAGTTATCGGGGGTTCACTGAAGCTTTCTTT.

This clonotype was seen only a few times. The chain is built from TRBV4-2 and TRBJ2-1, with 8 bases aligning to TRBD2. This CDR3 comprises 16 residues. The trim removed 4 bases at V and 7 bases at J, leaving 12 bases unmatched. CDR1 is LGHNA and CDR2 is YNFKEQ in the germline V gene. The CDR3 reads CASSLPSRGVSNEQFF. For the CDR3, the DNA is TGTGCCAGCAGCCTACCCTCGCGGGGGGTCAGTAATGAGCAGTTCTTC.

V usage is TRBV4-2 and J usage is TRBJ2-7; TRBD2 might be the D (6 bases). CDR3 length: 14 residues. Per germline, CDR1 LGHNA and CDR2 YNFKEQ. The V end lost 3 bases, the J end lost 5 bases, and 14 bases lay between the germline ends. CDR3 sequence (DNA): TGTGCCAGCAGCCATGGGGTAGGGGAGGACGAGCAGTACTTC. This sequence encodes CASSHGVGEDEQYF.

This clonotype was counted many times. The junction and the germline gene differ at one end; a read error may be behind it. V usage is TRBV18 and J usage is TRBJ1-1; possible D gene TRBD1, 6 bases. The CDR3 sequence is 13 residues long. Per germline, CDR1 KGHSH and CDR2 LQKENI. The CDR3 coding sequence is TGTGCCAGCTTACCAGGCAGGGGAACTGAAGCTTTCTTT. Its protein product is CASLPGRGTEAFF.

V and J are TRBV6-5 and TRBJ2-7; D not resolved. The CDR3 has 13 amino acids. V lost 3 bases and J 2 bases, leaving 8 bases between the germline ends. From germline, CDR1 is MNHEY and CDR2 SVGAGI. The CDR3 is CASSYSRTYEQYF. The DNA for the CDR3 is TGTGCCAGCAGTTATTCCCGGACCTACGAGCAGTACTTC.

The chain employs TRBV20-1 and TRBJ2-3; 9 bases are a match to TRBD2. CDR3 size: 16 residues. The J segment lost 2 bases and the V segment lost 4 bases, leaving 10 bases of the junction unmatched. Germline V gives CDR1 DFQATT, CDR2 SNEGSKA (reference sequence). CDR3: CSAIGLAGSLTDTQYF. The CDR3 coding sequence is TGCAGTGCTATAGGTCTAGCGGGATCCCTCACAGATACGCAGTATTTT.

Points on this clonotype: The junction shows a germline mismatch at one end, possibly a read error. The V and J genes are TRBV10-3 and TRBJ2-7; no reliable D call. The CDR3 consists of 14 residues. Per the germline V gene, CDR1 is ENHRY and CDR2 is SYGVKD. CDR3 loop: CAISEKRRNYQQYF. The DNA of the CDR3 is TGTGCCATCAGTGAGAAGAGGAGAAACTACCAGCAGTACTTC.

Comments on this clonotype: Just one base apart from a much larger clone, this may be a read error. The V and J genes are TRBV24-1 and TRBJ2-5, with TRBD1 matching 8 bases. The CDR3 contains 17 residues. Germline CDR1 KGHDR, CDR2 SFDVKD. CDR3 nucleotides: TGTGCCACCAGTGACCCAACAGGGGGAATAGACCAAGAGACCCAGAACTTC. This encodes CATSDPTGGIDQETQNF.